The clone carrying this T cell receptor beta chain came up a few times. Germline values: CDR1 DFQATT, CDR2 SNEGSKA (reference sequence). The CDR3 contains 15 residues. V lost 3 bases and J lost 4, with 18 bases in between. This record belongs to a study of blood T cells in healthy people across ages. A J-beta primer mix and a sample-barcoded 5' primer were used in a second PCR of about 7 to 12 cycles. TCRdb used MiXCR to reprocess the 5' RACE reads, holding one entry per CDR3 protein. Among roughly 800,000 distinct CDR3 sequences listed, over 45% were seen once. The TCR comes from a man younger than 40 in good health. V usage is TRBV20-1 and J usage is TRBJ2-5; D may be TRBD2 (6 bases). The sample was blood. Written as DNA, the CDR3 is TGCAGTGCTAGGGCCCTAGCCGGAGGGCGAGAGACCCAGTACTTC. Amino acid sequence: CSARALAGGRETQYF.